Included here is one T cell receptor (beta chain) sequence, with context. Trimming took 4 bases from V and 0 from J; bases not matched to a gene: 8. Germline assignment: CDR1 MNHEY and CDR2 SVGAGI. The CDR3 length is 16 residues. It was with 60 Vbeta and 13 Jbeta primers that the PCR ran. The repertoire was sequenced with immunoSEQ multiplex PCR; TCRdb's copy has only in-frame clones and lacks some. The table lists some 160,000 clones, around 74% of them singletons. This entry belongs to a study of cytomegalovirus exposure and HLA in healthy donors. This receptor was identified in a woman in her twenties or thirties in good health and CMV-seronegative. The rearrangement links TRBV6-5 to TRBJ1-2, with 7 bases that match TRBD1. Specimen: PBMCs. The CDR3 bases are TGTGCCAGCAGTTCCCCCGGGGACAGCGCTAACTATGGCTACACCTTC. This sequence encodes CASSSPGDSANYGYTF.